Listed below are T cell receptor beta chains from one sample, sequenced in a study of cytomegalovirus exposure and HLA in healthy donors. The table came from immunoSEQ multiplex PCR; TCRdb's copy has only in-frame clones and leaves some out. The sample yields 150,000 to 200,000 clones, 70% to 90% seen once. What was sequenced was PBMCs. The receptor source for this set is a woman aged 18-29 years in good health and CMV-seronegative. Both conserved end residues are part of each CDR3. The D gene is left open where the match is weak. Clone sizes are given selectively: once, few, many, or a class where the clone is expanded.

>TRBV4-2|.|TRBJ1-6|.
TGTGCCAGCAGCCAAGAAAAGCGAGGATCCTATAATTCACCCCTCCACTTT
CASSQEKRGSYNSPLHF
>TRBV19|.|TRBJ1-4|.
TGTGCCAGTAGTACGATGAGTGCCGAAAAACTGTTTTTT
CASSTMSAEKLFF
>TRBV5-6|.|TRBJ1-1|.
TGTGCCAGCAGCTTTTTAGACAGCATGAACACTGAAGCTTTCTTT
CASSFLDSMNTEAFF
>TRBV2|few|TRBJ2-2|TRBD1
TGTGCCAGCAGCCCGATGACAGGGGGTACCGGGGAGCTGTTTTTT
CASSPMTGGTGELFF
>TRBV19|.|TRBJ2-3|.
TGTGCCAGTAGAGTCGTGGCAGCGACCACAGATACGCAGTATTTT
CASRVVAATTDTQYF
>TRBV2|.|TRBJ1-1|TRBD1
TGTGCCAGCGGGGAGACAGGGGTCTACACTGAAGCTTTCTTT
CASGETGVYTEAFF
>TRBV5-1|once|TRBJ1-3|.
TGCGCCAGCAGCTTTAGGAGCCAGAGCTCTGGAAACACCATATATTTT
CASSFRSQSSGNTIYF
>TRBV4-1|few|TRBJ2-1|.
TGCGCCAGCAGCCAAGATGATAGCTCCTACAATGAGCAGTTCTTC
CASSQDDSSYNEQFF
>TRBV5-5|.|TRBJ2-5|TRBD1
TGTGCCAGCACCCCAGGGGACAGAAAAGAGACCCAGTACTTC
CASTPGDRKETQYF
>TRBV19|.|TRBJ1-2|.
TGTGCCAGTAGTACCGACAGCCCTTTCTATGGCTACACCTTC
CASSTDSPFYGYTF